These 20 T cell receptor beta chains were all obtained from the same sample, sequenced in a study of T cells in narcolepsy. Profiling relied on immunoSEQ multiplex PCR, and the TCRdb table lists in-frame clones only, not all of them. The sample comprises some 30,000 clones, approximately 89% of which are singletons, and around 0.92% rests with the top ten. The sequenced sample was memory (CD45RA-) CD4+ T cells from blood. These receptors were taken from a human donor in good health.

This chain connects TRBV30 to TRBJ1-5; D is uncertain. CDR3 length equals 13 residues. Trimming removed 0 bases from V and 0 bases from J, with 3 bases in between. Germline CDR1 GTSNPN, CDR2 SVGIG (reference sequence). The CDR3 DNA reads as TGTGCCTGGAGTGTACTTAGCAATCAGCCCCAGCATTTT. Amino acids: CAWSVLSNQPQHF.

On this clone: An end of the junction does not agree with germline; a read error may underlie this. This chain links TRBV5-1 with TRBJ2-7; D gene ambiguous. The V gene's germline CDR1 is SGHRS and CDR2 YFSETQ. This CDR3 spans 14 amino acids. CDR3 in amino acids: CASGLLSHSYEQYF. In DNA, the CDR3 is TGCGCCAGCGGCTTGTTGTCCCACTCCTACGAGCAGTACTTC.

The chain recombines TRBV7-6 with TRBJ2-5, with D tentatively TRBD2 (5 bases). V was shortened by 5 bases and J by 4 bases, with 11 bases between the two germline ends. Germline V lookup: CDR1 SGHVS, CDR2 FNYEAQ. This CDR3 has 13 residues. DNA of the CDR3: TGTGCCAGCAGCCCAGGAGGTCGAGAGACCCAGTACTTC. It yields the protein CASSPGGRETQYF.

This clone has just a few counts. V usage is TRBV7-9 and J usage is TRBJ1-1; D remains unclear. Germline lookup yields CDR1 SEHNR and CDR2 FQNEAQ (reference sequence). The CDR3 length is 14 residues. CDR3 protein: CVGQEKIMNTEAFF. The CDR3 DNA reads TGTGTCGGGCAGGAAAAGATTATGAACACTGAAGCTTTCTTT.

J is TRBJ2-7 and V is TRBV5-4, with 12 bases aligning to TRBD2. Losses at the gene ends were 3 bases for V and 2 bases for J; bases not matched to a gene: 18. The CDR3 is 20 amino acids. The germline V gene has CDR1 SGHNT and CDR2 YYREEE (reference sequence). The CDR3 DNA is TGTGCCAGCAGCTCCTGGGAGGTGCTAGCGGGAGGGCCGAACCCCTACGAGCAGTACTTC. Encoded protein: CASSSWEVLAGGPNPYEQYF.

With regard to this clone: At the DNA level, this CDR3 is encoded by other sequences in the same sample as well. This chain links TRBV27 with TRBJ2-7, with 10 nucleotides matching TRBD1. J gave up 4 bases and V 7 bases, and 10 bases lay outside the gene matches. This CDR3 region has 15 residues. Germline assignment: CDR1 MNHEY and CDR2 SMNVEV (reference sequence). The CDR3 reads CASTAFGTGAYEQYF. In DNA, the CDR3 is TGTGCCAGCACGGCGTTTGGGACAGGGGCTTACGAGCAGTACTTC.

The V gene is TRBV28, the J gene TRBJ1-2; D gene unclear. This CDR3 has 15 residues. V dropped 4 bases and J dropped 2 bases, with 14 bases sitting between them. From germline, CDR1 is MDHEN and CDR2 SYDVKM. As DNA, the CDR3 is TGTGCCAGCAGTTCCCGAGAAAGGGTCAACTATGGCTACACCTTC. This encodes CASSSRERVNYGYTF.

The V call is TRBV7-2, the J call TRBJ2-1, with no clear D. Trimming stripped 6 bases from V and 6 bases from J, with 6 bases between. CDR1 SGHTA and CDR2 FQGNSA come from the germline V gene. The CDR3 has 11 residues. The CDR3 sequence: CASREANEQFF. As DNA, the CDR3 is TGTGCCAGCAGAGAGGCCAATGAGCAGTTCTTC.

The chain links TRBV5-1 to TRBJ2-7, with TRBD2 matching over 7 bases. In germline, CDR1 is SGHRS, CDR2 YFSETQ. The CDR3 covers 15 residues. After removal of 0 bases from V and 2 bases from J, the junction contained 5 bases not matched to a gene. The CDR3 reads CASSLEGLAAYEQYF. The CDR3 DNA reads TGCGCCAGCAGCTTGGAGGGGCTAGCGGCCTACGAGCAGTACTTC.

This chain joins TRBV7-9 and TRBJ2-7; D remains unclear. There are 17 residues in the CDR3. The germline CDR1 and CDR2 sequences are SEHNR and FQNEAQ (reference sequence). Trimming took off 4 bases at V and 0 bases at J, with 19 bases between the two ends. CDR3 region: CASSSFPLKVSSYEQYF. The CDR3 bases are TGTGCCAGCAGCTCCTTTCCGCTTAAGGTGAGCTCCTACGAGCAGTACTTC.

This clone appeared a few times. V and J are TRBV7-9 and TRBJ2-7; 12 bases align to TRBD2. This CDR3 is 16 amino acids long. The J segment lost 1 base and the V segment lost 5 bases, leaving 6 bases of the junction unmatched. Germline V gene sequence: CDR1 SEHNR, CDR2 FQNEAQ (reference sequence). Written as DNA, the CDR3 is TGTGCCAGCAGCCCGAGACTAGCGGGGGCATCCTACGAGCAGTACTTC. This translates into CASSPRLAGASYEQYF.

The rearrangement links TRBV6-1 to TRBJ1-1; 8 nucleotides line up with TRBD1. The CDR3 spans 13 residues. V was pared by 8 bases and J by 7 bases, with 9 bases of the junction left unmatched. Germline V gives CDR1 MNHNS, CDR2 SASEGT. The CDR3 loop reads CASRDRGGIEAFF. CDR3 sequence (DNA): TGTGCCAGCCGAGACAGGGGAGGAATTGAAGCTTTCTTT.

The V call is TRBV5-6, the J call TRBJ1-5; D ambiguous. CDR3 size: 14 residues. V dropped 0 bases and J dropped 3 bases, with 7 bases sitting between them. Germline V gene sequence: CDR1 SGHDT, CDR2 YYEEEE. CDR3 sequence reads: CASSLVSANQPQHF. The CDR3 DNA sequence: TGTGCCAGCAGCTTGGTGTCAGCCAATCAGCCCCAGCATTTT.

V and J are TRBV5-1 and TRBJ1-4; D not resolved. CDR1 is SGHRS, CDR2 YFSETQ, per germline. CDR3 length: 13 amino acids. Trimming stripped 5 bases from V and 4 bases from J, with 9 bases between. This chain's CDR3 is CASSWLGNEKLFF. The CDR3 region has the DNA TGCGCCAGCAGTTGGTTGGGTAATGAAAAACTGTTTTTT.

The chain couples TRBV30 to TRBJ1-2; 9 bases align to TRBD1. Unmatched junction bases numbered 18, after V lost 3 bases and J lost 4 bases. Germline loops: CDR1 GTSNPN, CDR2 SVGIG (reference sequence). This CDR3 spans 18 amino acids. CDR3 in DNA: TGTGCCTGGAGGGCCTTCCGGGACAGGGTAAAATTGGGCTATGGCTACACCTTC. Its protein is CAWRAFRDRVKLGYGYTF.

The V gene is TRBV6-5, the J gene TRBJ1-1; D gene uncertain. The CDR3 is made up of 14 amino acids. CDR1 and CDR2 from the germline V gene are MNHEY and SVGAGI. The V end was cut by 0 bases, the J end by 3 bases, with 8 bases between. The CDR3 reads CASSYSLEHTEAFF. The CDR3 DNA follows: TGTGCCAGCAGTTACTCGCTGGAACACACTGAAGCTTTCTTT.

CDR3 sequence reads: CASSRSGTQPYNEQFF. CDR3 coding DNA: TGTGCCAGCTCTCGGAGTGGGACTCAACCCTACAATGAGCAGTTCTTC. The chain has TRBV5-4 and TRBJ2-1; TRBD2 is a possible D gene (6 bases). Germline V gene sequence: CDR1 SGHNT, CDR2 YYREEE (reference sequence). Trimming shortened V by 7 bases and J by 2 bases, and 19 bases separated the two germline ends. CDR3 length equals 16 residues.

The V and J genes are TRBV19 and TRBJ1-5; D is undetermined. The CDR3 runs to 17 residues. Trimming left V 3 bases short and J 0 bases short, with 15 bases between. The V gene's germline CDR1 is LNHDA and CDR2 SQIVND (reference sequence). The CDR3 region is CASSILEGSYSNQPQHF. The CDR3 region has the DNA TGTGCCAGTAGTATTCTGGAGGGATCGTATAGCAATCAGCCCCAGCATTTT.

The chain recombines TRBV6-6 with TRBJ1-1, with unresolved D. CDR3 length equals 13 residues. V lost 6 bases and J 4 bases, leaving 12 bases between the germline ends. Per germline, CDR1 MNHNY and CDR2 SVGAGI (reference sequence). CDR3 sequence reads: CASREPPSTEAFF. CDR3 nucleotide sequence: TGTGCCAGCAGGGAGCCTCCCAGCACTGAAGCTTTCTTT.

The J gene is TRBJ1-1, the V gene TRBV28; D might be TRBD1 (6 bases). Germline V gene sequence: CDR1 MDHEN, CDR2 SYDVKM. V lost 4 bases to trimming and J lost 5 bases, with 11 bases between them. The CDR3 contains 13 residues. In DNA form, the CDR3 reads TGTGCCAGCAGTTCCACAGGGTTGACTGAAGCTTTCTTT. This codes for CASSSTGLTEAFF.